The 12 T cell receptor beta chains in this list originate from one sample, sequenced in a study of T cells after yellow fever vaccination. TCRdb called the 5' RACE reads again in MiXCR, with one record for every CDR3 protein. Here the sample spans about 550,000 distinct CDR3 sequences, about 19% being singletons. The sample was PBMCs, taken 15 days after the yellow fever booster vaccination. The receptors derive from a man younger than 45 who received the YFV17D yellow fever vaccine.

This clonotype was detected a few times. The chain joins TRBV6-1 to TRBJ1-2; D may be TRBD1 (5 bases). Germline loops: CDR1 MNHNS, CDR2 SASEGT. CDR3 length equals 13 residues. V was pared by 6 bases and J by 7 bases, with 15 bases between. For the CDR3, the DNA is TGTGCCAGCAGCCAAGAGGGGAGAGGTGGCTACACCTTC. Translated, it gives CASSQEGRGGYTF.

This clonotype was seen more than once but under ten times. The V call is TRBV3-1, the J call TRBJ1-2; D remains unclear. The CDR3 is 13 amino acids. The ends were cut back, 1 base at V and 7 bases at J, with 10 bases in the middle. Per germline, CDR1 LGHDT and CDR2 YNNKEL (reference sequence). The CDR3 loop reads CASSQAGWSGYTF. CDR3 nucleotide sequence: TGTGCCAGCAGCCAAGCGGGGTGGTCTGGCTACACCTTC.

This clonotype was observed a single time. This chain links TRBV7-9 with TRBJ1-5, with 7 bases aligning to TRBD1. The CDR3 is 16 amino acids. CDR1 and CDR2 (germline): SEHNR, FQNEAQ (reference sequence). V shed 5 bases, J shed 7 bases, and the junction held 14 bases outside the gene matches. CDR3 in amino acids: CASSPGQAAGMQPQHF. The CDR3 nucleotides read TGTGCCAGCAGCCCCGGACAGGCAGCGGGTATGCAGCCCCAGCATTTT.

This chain links TRBV3-1 with TRBJ2-1, with D maybe TRBD2 (5 bases). From germline, CDR1 is LGHDT and CDR2 YNNKEL (reference sequence). V dropped 3 bases and J dropped 2 bases, with 5 bases sitting between them. The CDR3 is made up of 13 amino acids. CDR3 in amino acids: CASSQTTYNEQFF. The CDR3 coding sequence is TGTGCCAGCAGCCAGACTACCTACAATGAGCAGTTCTTC.

This clonotype has a handful of counts. V is TRBV7-2 and J is TRBJ2-2, with 8 bases identical to TRBD2. Germline V gene sequence: CDR1 SGHTA, CDR2 FQGNSA. The CDR3 runs 15 residues. V lost 5 bases and J lost 4; bases outside the gene matches: 6. The CDR3: CASSPGTRSTGELFF. CDR3 nucleotide sequence: TGTGCCAGCAGCCCCGGGACTAGAAGCACCGGGGAGCTGTTTTTT.

The chain combines TRBV19 with TRBJ2-7; 9 bases are a match to TRBD1. This CDR3 has 15 residues. The germline gives CDR1 LNHDA, CDR2 SQIVND (reference sequence). V gave up 5 bases and J gave up 3 bases; unmatched junction bases: 8. CDR3 sequence reads: CASSAQGTGFYEQYF. CDR3 sequence (DNA): TGTGCCAGTAGTGCCCAGGGGACAGGGTTCTACGAGCAGTACTTC.

The sample holds a few counts of this clonotype. The J gene is TRBJ1-6, the V gene TRBV27; 9 bases match TRBD1. The CDR3 length is 14 residues. The V segment lost 3 bases and the J segment 9 bases; nucleotides outside the gene matches: 3. Germline values: CDR1 MNHEY, CDR2 SMNVEV (reference sequence). CDR3 coding DNA: TGTGCCAGCAGTTTCCGGGACAGGGTTTCACCCCTCCACTTT. This translates into CASSFRDRVSPLHF.

The chain employs TRBV3-1 and TRBJ1-2, with a possible D match to TRBD1 (6 bases). Germline lookup yields CDR1 LGHDT and CDR2 YNNKEL (reference sequence). CDR3 size: 14 residues. Trimming stripped 0 bases from V and 6 bases from J, with 11 bases between. In DNA, the CDR3 is TGTGCCAGCAGCCAAGATAGGAACAGGGATGGCTACACCTTC. Translated: CASSQDRNRDGYTF.

This sequence joins TRBV4-2 and TRBJ2-3, with TRBD1 identical over 7 bases. The junction had 7 bases not matched to a gene; V was cut back by 5 bases and J by 2 bases. Germline loops: CDR1 LGHNA, CDR2 YNFKEQ. This CDR3 is built from 15 residues. The CDR3 protein is CASSKGGGDTDTQYF. DNA of the CDR3: TGTGCCAGCAGCAAAGGGGGCGGAGACACAGATACGCAGTATTTT.

The chain is built from TRBV5-1 and TRBJ2-1; D perhaps matches TRBD2 (6 bases). Trimming removed 4 bases from V and 3 bases from J, with 14 bases in between. This CDR3 has 15 residues. The germline CDR1 and CDR2 sequences are SGHRS and YFSETQ. The CDR3 DNA reads as TGCGCCAGCAGCGGGAATCTAGCGAGCTACAATGAGCAGTTCTTC. It is translated as CASSGNLASYNEQFF.

There are a few counts of this clonotype. The chain links TRBV3-1 to TRBJ1-2; D remains unclear. This CDR3 is 13 amino acids long. The germline V gene encodes CDR1 LGHDT and CDR2 YNNKEL (reference sequence). Trimming stripped 4 bases from V and 7 bases from J, with 13 bases between. CDR3 in amino acids: CASSPREVSGYTF. For the CDR3, the DNA is TGTGCCAGCAGCCCTCGGGAAGTGAGTGGCTACACCTTC.

The chain links TRBV19 to TRBJ2-5; D is tentatively TRBD1 or TRBD2 (6 bases each). Germline V gene sequence: CDR1 LNHDA, CDR2 SQIVND (reference sequence). V lost 11 bases, J lost 3 bases, and 22 bases lay in between. This CDR3 is 15 amino acids long. This CDR3 reads CASGGARGKKETQYF. The CDR3 bases are TGTGCCTCTGGAGGGGCTAGGGGGAAGAAAGAGACCCAGTACTTC.